This T cell receptor (beta chain) comes out of a study of immune evolution from preneoplasia to lung adenocarcinoma. Regarding this clone: Its antigen remains unidentified.

This CDR3 comprises 14 residues. Germline V gene sequence: CDR1 MDHEN, CDR2 SYDVKM. With 5 bases removed from V and 1 base from J, the gap between germline ends came to 11 bases. TCRdb's copy holds only in-frame clones and misses some; the assay was immunoSEQ multiplex PCR. Of approximately 4,200 clones listed, approximately 84% were seen once; the top ten hold 8.2%. General study results and limits: Normal lung had highest clonality; later lesions appeared denser, more diverse. Top clone frequencies peaked in normal lung, apparently declining through invasive adenocarcinoma.

Resections took place in Japan or China from about 2013 to 2018. J is TRBJ1-2 and V is TRBV28; perhaps TRBD1 as D (5 bases). Sequenced input: FFPE adjacent normal lung tissue. This TCR derives from an older donor with lung adenocarcinoma. In nucleotides, the CDR3 is TGTGCCAGCAGTGCGGAGGGGATTAACTATGGCTACACCTTC. This codes for CASSAEGINYGYTF.